Listed below are T cell receptor beta chains from one sample, sequenced in a study of T cell repertoires in cytomegalovirus infection. These receptors' targets are unknown. TCRdb itself ran the reads through MiXCR, one entry per CDR3 protein. The sample includes approximately 50,000 distinct CDR3 sequences, around 18% seen only once; the top ten take around 60%. Source: CD8+ T cells from cultured PBMCs, taken from culture after CMV antigen stimulation. Receptors originate from a human donor in good health (CMV status not recorded). Some clones in this sample may be carry-over from other donors' samples. Both conserved end residues are trimmed from each CDR3.

v_gene	j_gene	CDR3aa
TRBV27	TRBJ2-1	ASGATLGYNEQF
TRBV29-1	TRBJ2-1	SVEGGRRLGDEQF
TRBV7-3	TRBJ2-7	ASSPTGPSGNEQY
TRBV28	TRBJ2-3	ASSPRQGASTDTQY
TRBV28	TRBJ2-7	ASSHPRPGGEQY
TRBV7-2	TRBJ2-3	ASRSTSTDTQY
TRBV11-2	TRBJ1-1	ASSNPGGWNTEAF
TRBV6-1	TRBJ1-1	ASSLNSGSGTEAF
TRBV19	TRBJ2-7	ASSYGLAGGPYEQY
TRBV7-8	TRBJ2-1	ASSLRDSTYNEQF
TRBV7-9	TRBJ2-5	ASSLTPGDWDGRGTQY
TRBV11-1	TRBJ2-1	ASSPRLDRHNEQF
TRBV4-1	TRBJ2-6	ASSHSDRFSGANVLT
TRBV12-3/TRBV12-4	TRBJ2-3	ASSFGREDTQY
TRBV7-9	TRBJ2-1	ASSDNRATYNEQF
TRBV11-2	TRBJ2-7	ASSLVPAASYEQY
TRBV7-9	TRBJ2-1	ASSSTSGVYSEQF
TRBV12-3/TRBV12-4	TRBJ1-2	ASSPRTGPTYGYT
TRBV11-1	TRBJ2-5	ASRGSGETQY
TRBV7-9	TRBJ1-1	ASSLSQNTEAF
TRBV9	TRBJ2-3	ASSVASGADTQY
TRBV7-2	TRBJ1-1	ASSPRQRNTEAF
TRBV4-3	TRBJ2-7	ASSQDRAAGHEQY
TRBV7-6	TRBJ2-7	ASSPVGSGDLSYEQY
TRBV12-3/TRBV12-4	TRBJ2-3	ASSSRAGGLNTDTQY
TRBV7-2	TRBJ1-4	ASSLGGQGLEKLF
TRBV6-2/TRBV6-3	TRBJ2-1	ASHKGPGTMRYNEQF
TRBV6-2/TRBV6-3	TRBJ2-7	ASSDRDSYEQY
TRBV12-3/TRBV12-4	TRBJ2-3	ALGVLTDTQY
TRBV7-9	TRBJ2-4	ASSSGTGQAKNIQY
TRBV5-6	TRBJ2-7	ASSRGTVYEQY
TRBV7-2	TRBJ2-5	ASSQAETQY
TRBV11-1	TRBJ2-3	ASSSAVDTQY
TRBV4-3	TRBJ2-1	ASSQGLGLVINEQF
TRBV10-3	TRBJ1-1	AINSGGLTEAF
TRBV25-1	TRBJ2-7	ASSETGIHSYEQY
TRBV7-2	TRBJ2-7	ASSFRPTRADEQY
TRBV12-3/TRBV12-4	TRBJ2-3	ASSPRTFTDTQY
TRBV6-1	TRBJ2-7	ASSGGGGYEQY
TRBV9	TRBJ2-7	ASSPYGTTSYEQY
TRBV7-2	TRBJ1-6	ASSFQIVPKHNSPLH
TRBV10-3	TRBJ2-7	AITSGDSYEQY
TRBV7-9	TRBJ2-7	ASSALYEQY
TRBV19	TRBJ2-7	ASSPQGTSRRYEQY
TRBV18	TRBJ2-7	ASSPPGNVGGVGVYEQY
TRBV6-6	TRBJ1-2	ASSYPTDRGISSYT
TRBV5-6	TRBJ1-1	ASSAGGRLNTEAF
TRBV7-6	TRBJ1-1	ASSQQGNTEAF
TRBV7-6	TRBJ1-1	ASSLSTGRNTEAF
TRBV7-2	TRBJ2-7	ASSLVGTGYEQY
TRBV12-3/TRBV12-4	TRBJ1-5	ASSSNRERGQPQH
TRBV7-2	TRBJ2-1	ASSSYHGLATTYNEQF
TRBV5-6	TRBJ2-1	ASSFRDSYNEQF
TRBV29-1	TRBJ2-7	SVEGRDGYEQY
TRBV11-1	TRBJ2-1	ASSLAGGPLNEQF
TRBV5-4	TRBJ1-1	ASSFRPTNTEAF
TRBV4-2	TRBJ1-2	ASSQDGTAYGYT
TRBV7-9	TRBJ1-1	ASSPRGKQGRTEAF
TRBV5-5	TRBJ2-1	ASSLGAHNEQF